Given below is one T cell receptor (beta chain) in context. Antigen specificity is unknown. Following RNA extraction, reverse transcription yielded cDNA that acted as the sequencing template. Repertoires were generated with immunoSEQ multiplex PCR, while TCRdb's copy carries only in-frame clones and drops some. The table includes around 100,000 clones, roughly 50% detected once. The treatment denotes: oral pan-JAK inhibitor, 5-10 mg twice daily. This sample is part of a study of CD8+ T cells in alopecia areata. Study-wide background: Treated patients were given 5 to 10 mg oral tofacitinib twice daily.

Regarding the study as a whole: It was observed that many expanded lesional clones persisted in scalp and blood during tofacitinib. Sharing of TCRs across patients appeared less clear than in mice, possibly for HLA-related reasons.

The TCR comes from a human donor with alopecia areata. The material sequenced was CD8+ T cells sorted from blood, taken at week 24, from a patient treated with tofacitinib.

The CDR3 DNA is TGTGCCAGTAGTCCGAGGGACACATACTACGAGCAGTACTTC. As protein: CASSPRDTYYEQYF. This chain links TRBV19 with TRBJ2-7, with D maybe TRBD1 (6 bases). Germline V gives CDR1 LNHDA, CDR2 SQIVND (reference sequence). The V end was cut by 5 bases, the J end by 3 bases, with 14 bases between. This CDR3 contains 14 residues.